These 26 T cell receptor beta chains were sequenced from one sample in a study of T cells after yellow fever vaccination. A single record per CDR3 protein comes from TCRdb applying MiXCR to the 5' RACE reads. The sample records 300,000 to 350,000 distinct CDR3 sequences, about 4.5% being singletons. The source material was PBMCs, sampled 15 days after the yellow fever booster vaccination. Receptors were obtained from a man between 18 and 29 years old who received the YFV17D yellow fever vaccine.

V and J are TRBV4-3 and TRBJ1-1; D gene ambiguous. The V gene lost 4 bases and the J gene lost 5 bases, with 11 bases spanning the gap. The CDR3 runs to 13 residues. From germline, CDR1 is LGHNA and CDR2 YSLEER. CDR3 sequence reads: CASSLEEGTEAFF. The CDR3 nucleotides read TGCGCCAGCAGCCTCGAGGAGGGTACTGAAGCTTTCTTT.

This clonotype was detected ten times or more. The rearrangement links TRBV6-5 to TRBJ1-1, with D tentatively TRBD1 (5 bases). The CDR3 runs 15 residues. V lost 0 bases and J lost 5, with 13 bases in between. Germline V gene sequence: CDR1 MNHEY, CDR2 SVGAGI. Here the CDR3 DNA reads TGTGCCAGCAGTTACTCGAGTGGGGGGAGGACTGAAGCTTTCTTT. This translates into CASSYSSGGRTEAFF.

The genes are TRBV4-3 and TRBJ1-1; weak D call: TRBD1 (6 bases). Trimming stripped 3 bases from V and 5 bases from J, with 16 bases between. Germline assignment: CDR1 LGHNA and CDR2 YSLEER. The CDR3 runs 15 residues. DNA of the CDR3: TGCGCCAGCAGCCAGGTACAGGGTCGGGGTACTGAAGCTTTCTTT. It translates to CASSQVQGRGTEAFF.

This clonotype was recorded at least ten times. In nucleotides, the CDR3 is TGCAGTGCCCAAGCTCCCCAGGGGGCTGGCGCCAAAAACATTCAGTACTTC. Translated, it gives CSAQAPQGAGAKNIQYF. The chain is built from TRBV20-1 and TRBJ2-4, with TRBD1 matching over 8 bases. The trim removed 6 bases at V and 1 base at J, leaving 14 bases unmatched. The CDR3 spans 17 residues. The germline V gene has CDR1 DFQATT and CDR2 SNEGSKA (reference sequence).

The chain carries TRBV6-1 and TRBJ1-2, with D possibly being TRBD1 (5 bases). Germline-derived CDR1 and CDR2 are MNHNS and SASEGT. The CDR3 consists of 14 residues. Between the trimmed V and J ends, which lost 7 bases and 8 bases, there was a span of 20 bases. The CDR3 region has the DNA TGTGCCAGCAAGATTCCGGGACTTGGTCCGGGCTACACCTTC. It specifies CASKIPGLGPGYTF.

This chain links TRBV14 with TRBJ1-3; D is perhaps TRBD1 (5 bases). The CDR3 loop spans 13 amino acids. Trimming shortened V by 2 bases and J by 4 bases, and 6 bases separated the two germline ends. Germline V CDR1 and CDR2: SGHDN, FVKESK. CDR3 region: CASSQRGGNTIYF. The CDR3 nucleotides are TGTGCCAGCAGCCAAAGGGGCGGAAACACCATATATTTT.

This clonotype was recorded at least ten times. The chain uses TRBV7-8 and TRBJ1-1; D is undetermined. The CDR3 has 14 residues. Germline lookup yields CDR1 SGHVS and CDR2 FQNEAQ. V was pared by 2 bases and J by 0 bases, with 7 bases between. The CDR3 sequence is CASSLTDLNTEAFF. The CDR3, as DNA: TGTGCCAGCAGCTTAACCGACTTGAACACTGAAGCTTTCTTT.

The gene calls are TRBV20-1 and TRBJ2-5, with 9 bases identical to TRBD2. Per the germline V gene, CDR1 is DFQATT and CDR2 is SNEGSKA (reference sequence). With 3 bases clipped from V and 6 bases from J, the junction kept 5 bases outside the gene matches. The CDR3 sequence is 13 residues long. The DNA of the CDR3 is TGCAGTGCTAGTTTGCGGGGGGGGAAGACCCAGTACTTC. It is translated as CSASLRGGKTQYF.

Many counts were recorded for this clonotype. This chain links TRBV7-2 with TRBJ2-7, with TRBD2 matching over 9 bases. Germline V gene lookup returns CDR1 SGHTA and CDR2 FQGNSA. The CDR3 is 16 residues long. Trimming cost V 1 base and J 5 bases; bases outside gene matches: 9. The CDR3 region is CASSLEGGGAGHEQYV. DNA of the CDR3: TGTGCCAGCAGCTTAGAAGGCGGGGGGGCCGGTCACGAGCAGTACGTC.

The gene calls are TRBV7-9 and TRBJ1-1; TRBD1 matches 8 bases. This CDR3 has 17 amino acids. Losses at the gene ends were 5 bases for V and 0 bases for J; bases not matched to a gene: 11. Germline CDR1 SEHNR, CDR2 FQNEAQ (reference sequence). This chain's CDR3 is CASSPVGTGPMNTEAFF. CDR3 DNA: TGTGCCAGCAGCCCGGTCGGGACAGGACCTATGAACACTGAAGCTTTCTTT.

This clonotype was found many times. The chain is built from TRBV20-1 and TRBJ1-1; D is ambiguous. The CDR3 has 15 residues. The V and J ends lost 2 bases and 8 bases respectively, with 21 bases between them. Germline CDR1 is DFQATT and CDR2 is SNEGSKA (reference sequence). The CDR3 protein is CSARRPAEGLVEAFF. CDR3 in DNA: TGCAGTGCTAGAAGGCCAGCAGAAGGTTTAGTGGAAGCTTTCTTT.

This clonotype was detected many times. The chain couples TRBV7-9 to TRBJ1-4; D may be TRBD1 (5 bases). The V end was cut by 4 bases, the J end by 10 bases, with 16 bases between. CDR3 length: 14 amino acids. Germline V gene sequence: CDR1 SEHNR, CDR2 FQNEAQ (reference sequence). The CDR3 reads CASSSTAMVAKLFF. The CDR3 coding sequence is TGTGCCAGCAGCTCGACAGCAATGGTTGCAAAACTGTTTTTT.

This clonotype showed up just a few times. The chain combines TRBV7-6 with TRBJ2-1; 14 positions agree with TRBD2. Germline V gene sequence: CDR1 SGHVS, CDR2 FNYEAQ. CDR3 length equals 18 residues. V lost 3 bases to trimming and J lost 4 bases; unmatched junction nucleotides: 8. CDR3 in DNA: TGTGCCAGCAGCTTCGGACCCGGGACTAGCGGGGGATACAATGAGCAGTTCTTC. This sequence encodes CASSFGPGTSGGYNEQFF.

The rearrangement uses TRBV3-1 and TRBJ1-4; no clear D. Trimming left V 2 bases short and J 8 bases short, with 12 bases between. This CDR3 comprises 14 residues. The germline gives CDR1 LGHDT, CDR2 YNNKEL (reference sequence). CDR3 DNA sequence: TGTGCCAGCAGCCAACTCTTGGGAGGAGAAAAACTGTTTTTT. It yields the protein CASSQLLGGEKLFF.

Many counts were recorded for this clonotype. The chain joins TRBV5-1 to TRBJ2-5; D may be TRBD2 (6 bases). The CDR3 extends over 15 amino acids. From germline, CDR1 is SGHRS and CDR2 YFSETQ. V was trimmed by 0 bases and J by 2 bases, leaving 11 bases between them. The CDR3 loop is CASSLDPGLQETQYF. The CDR3 nucleotides read TGCGCCAGCAGCTTGGACCCGGGACTTCAAGAGACCCAGTACTTC.

V and J are TRBV6-2 or TRBV6-3 and TRBJ2-3; TRBD1 might be the D (6 bases). CDR3 length equals 13 residues. V shed 10 bases and J shed 1 base, with 12 bases lying between them. The germline gives CDR1 MNHEY, CDR2 SVGEGT. The CDR3 DNA sequence: TGTGCCACCCAACAGGGTGGCACAGATACGCAGTATTTT. Residues: CATQQGGTDTQYF.

This clonotype was found many times. The chain employs TRBV27 and TRBJ1-4; D possibly corresponds to TRBD1 (5 bases). The germline V and J ends were trimmed by 5 bases and 8 bases, with 12 bases remaining between them. CDR3 size: 13 residues. CDR1 MNHEY and CDR2 SMNVEV come from the germline V gene (reference sequence). The CDR3 DNA reads as TGTGCCAGCAGTGGCAGGGAGGGCGAAAAACTGTTTTTT. Protein sequence: CASSGREGEKLFF. Based on the CDR3 plus reference TRBV27 and TRBJ1-4, the full variable domain is EAQVTQNPRYLITVTGKKLTVTCSQNMNHEYMSWYRQDPGLGLRQIYYSMNVEVTDKGDVPEGYKVSRKEKRNFPLILESPSPNQTSLYFCASSGREGEKLFFGSGTQLSVL.

This clonotype was picked up a small number of times. The chain links TRBV4-2 to TRBJ1-5, with a possible D match to TRBD1 (5 bases). V was clipped by 1 base and J by 2 bases, with 12 bases between them. Germline V gives CDR1 LGHNA, CDR2 YNFKEQ. This CDR3 is 16 amino acids long. In DNA, the CDR3 is TGTGCCAGCAGCCAAGCGTCGGGGGTCGGCAATCAGCCCCAGCATTTT. Its translation: CASSQASGVGNQPQHF.

The table lists this clonotype with many counts. One end of the junction does not line up with germline, which may come from a read error. The chain links TRBV20-1 to TRBJ2-2; 8 bases agree with TRBD1. This CDR3 is built from 15 residues. CDR1 is DFQATT, CDR2 SNEGSKA, per germline (reference sequence). CDR3 sequence (DNA): TGCAGTGCTGGAGACCCCGGGACAGGCCGGATAGGGCTGTTTTTT. Residues: CSAGDPGTGRIGLFF.

This clonotype was recorded at least ten times. The chain couples TRBV20-1 to TRBJ1-1; D remains unclear. Trimming took off 2 bases at V and 2 bases at J, with 12 bases between the two ends. The CDR3 is 14 amino acids. Germline V CDR1 and CDR2: DFQATT, SNEGSKA (reference sequence). CDR3 loop: CSARPGIVNTEAFF. DNA for the CDR3: TGCAGTGCTAGACCGGGGATAGTAAACACTGAAGCTTTCTTT.

There are many counts of this clonotype. The rearrangement links TRBV4-1 to TRBJ1-6, with 9 bases identical to TRBD1. The junction had 0 bases not matched to a gene; V was cut back by 0 bases and J by 6 bases. Germline assignment: CDR1 MGHRA and CDR2 YSYEKL. This CDR3 has 15 amino acids. CDR3 in amino acids: CASSQEGQGNSPLHF. The CDR3 coding sequence is TGCGCCAGCAGCCAAGAGGGACAGGGTAATTCACCCCTCCACTTT.

This clonotype was counted many times. The genes are TRBV11-2 and TRBJ2-1, with unresolved D. The V gene's germline CDR1 is SGHAT and CDR2 FQNNGV. The CDR3 extends over 11 amino acids. V was cut by 0 bases and J by 9 bases, with 3 bases left in between. CDR3: CASSLDFEQFF. CDR3 DNA: TGTGCCAGCAGCTTAGACTTTGAGCAGTTCTTC.

This clonotype was observed a handful of times. V is TRBV30 and J is TRBJ2-2; TRBD1 matches 7 bases. Germline loops: CDR1 GTSNPN, CDR2 SVGIG (reference sequence). This CDR3 is built from 15 residues. V trimming: 3 bases; J trimming: 4 bases; junction bases outside the gene matches: 8. The CDR3 protein is CAWSGDRVITGELFF. The DNA of the CDR3 is TGTGCCTGGAGCGGAGACAGGGTGATCACCGGGGAGCTGTTTTTT. Supplemented by reference TRBV30 and TRBJ2-2, the full variable domain reads SQTIHQWPATLVQPVGSPLSLECTVEGTSNPNLYWYRQAAGRGLQLLFYSVGIGQISSEVPQNLSASRPQDRQFILSSKKLLLSDSGFYLCAWSGDRVITGELFFGEGSRLTVL.

A few counts support this clonotype. In DNA form, the CDR3 reads TGTGCCAGCACCCTCTCCGGGACACAGGGAGCTAACTATGGCTACACCTTC. Translation gives CASTLSGTQGANYGYTF. This sequence joins TRBV25-1 and TRBJ1-2, with D perhaps matching TRBD1 (6 bases). The CDR3 covers 17 residues. With 7 bases removed from V and 0 bases from J, the gap between germline ends came to 21 bases. Germline V gene sequence: CDR1 MGHDK, CDR2 SYGVNS.

This chain connects TRBV19 to TRBJ2-4, with D perhaps TRBD1 (5 bases). Germline V gives CDR1 LNHDA, CDR2 SQIVND (reference sequence). This CDR3 spans 14 amino acids. The V and J ends lost 4 bases and 8 bases respectively, with 15 bases between them. CDR3 sequence: CASSSSGFLDIQYF. For the CDR3, the DNA is TGTGCCAGTAGTAGCTCAGGGTTCTTGGACATTCAGTACTTC.

The chain combines TRBV7-2 with TRBJ2-5; perhaps TRBD1 as D (5 bases). V was clipped by 5 bases and J by 7 bases, with 20 bases between them. The CDR3 is 15 residues long. Germline values: CDR1 SGHTA, CDR2 FQGNSA. The CDR3 nucleotides are TGTGCCAGCAGCACTCAGATCGGACCTCAGGGGACCCAGTACTTC. Translated: CASSTQIGPQGTQYF.